The next 5 T cell receptor beta chains were all read from a single sample in a study of response to subunit inactivated influenza vaccine. Via MiXCR, TCRdb re-called the RT-PCR reads, giving one row per CDR3 protein. The sample lists around 190,000 distinct CDR3 sequences, around 14% occurring once. The sequenced sample was CD8+ T cells sorted from PBMCs, obtained approximately 5 days after vaccination. These receptors all come from a man in his fifties who received an inactivated influenza vaccine.

This clonotype was counted only a few times. The V call is TRBV6-2 or TRBV6-3, the J call TRBJ2-1; 11 bases line up with TRBD2. The CDR3 loop spans 16 amino acids. Germline trimming cut 2 bases from V and 9 bases from J; bases unmatched to any gene: 9. In germline, CDR1 is MNHEY, CDR2 SVGEGT. CDR3 bases: TGTGCCAGCAGTTACAACGTGGTAGCGGGAGGGATTGAGCAGTTCTTC. Translating it yields CASSYNVVAGGIEQFF.

This rearrangement joins TRBV4-2 to TRBJ1-1; 9 bases line up with TRBD1. The junction had 6 bases not matched to a gene; V was cut back by 0 bases and J by 7 bases. CDR1 and CDR2 (germline): LGHNA, YNFKEQ. The CDR3 contains 15 residues. CDR3 nucleotides: TGTGCCAGCAGCCAAGAAACAGGGGGCGCAGGTGAAGCTTTCTTT. This codes for CASSQETGGAGEAFF.

This clonotype came up a few times. The rearrangement links TRBV27 to TRBJ1-2, with 10 bases aligning to TRBD1. Germline V gene lookup returns CDR1 MNHEY and CDR2 SMNVEV (reference sequence). The CDR3 is made up of 18 amino acids. V lost 2 bases to trimming and J lost 4 bases; unmatched junction nucleotides: 13. The CDR3 DNA sequence: TGTGCCAGCAGTTTAGTGCCCGGGAGGACAGGGGGGATCTATGGCTACACCTTC. Encoded protein: CASSLVPGRTGGIYGYTF.

This clonotype occurred a few times. The chain joins TRBV12-3 or TRBV12-4 to TRBJ2-7; tentative D call: TRBD1 (6 bases). V lost 6 bases and J lost 5, with 14 bases in between. The CDR3 sequence is 13 residues long. CDR3 DNA sequence: TGTGCCAGCAGCTCGACAGGTTTTAACGAGCAGTACTTC. It translates to CASSSTGFNEQYF.

This clonotype appeared a few times. The chain uses TRBV10-2 and TRBJ2-1; a possible D gene is TRBD2 (6 bases). V gave up 4 bases and J gave up 5 bases, with 15 bases separating them. The CDR3 is 15 residues long. Per the germline V gene, CDR1 is WSHSY and CDR2 is SAAADI. The CDR3 here is CASSGAGRSHNEQFF. As DNA, the CDR3 is TGCGCCAGCAGTGGGGCCGGGAGATCCCACAATGAGCAGTTCTTC.